This T cell receptor beta chain was profiled in a study of T cell responses to AZD1222 COVID-19 vaccine. Overall study results and limits: Donors, mostly white British, included more females; clonal diversity was possibly underestimated. Seropositive at baseline were only a handful of AZD1222 recipients. Reportedly, nearly half the spike-specific TCRs target unmutated variant regions.

Libraries were prepared by immunoSEQ multiplex PCR; TCRdb keeps only in-frame clonotypes and omits some of them. The sample lists 100,000 to 150,000 clones; roughly 90% were seen once. About this clone: Its matching antigen is unknown.

The CDR3 totals 16 residues. Trimming took 3 bases from V and 9 from J; bases not matched to a gene: 13. CDR1 is SGHDT, CDR2 YYEEEE, per germline. The sequence was collected from an adult in good health. The specimen was peripheral blood, collected on day 0 of AZD1222 vaccination. This chain joins TRBV5-6 and TRBJ2-1, with 9 bases that match TRBD2. CDR3 protein: CASSSEGLALDVEQFF. CDR3 sequence (DNA): TGTGCCAGCAGCTCCGAGGGACTAGCTCTCGACGTTGAGCAGTTCTTC. Supplemented by reference TRBV5-6 and TRBJ2-1, the full variable domain reads DAGVTQSPTHLIKTRGQQVTLRCSPKSGHDTVSWYQQALGQGPQFIFQYYEEEERQRGNFPDRFSGHQFPNYSSELNVNALLLGDSALYLCASSSEGLALDVEQFFGPGTRLTVL.